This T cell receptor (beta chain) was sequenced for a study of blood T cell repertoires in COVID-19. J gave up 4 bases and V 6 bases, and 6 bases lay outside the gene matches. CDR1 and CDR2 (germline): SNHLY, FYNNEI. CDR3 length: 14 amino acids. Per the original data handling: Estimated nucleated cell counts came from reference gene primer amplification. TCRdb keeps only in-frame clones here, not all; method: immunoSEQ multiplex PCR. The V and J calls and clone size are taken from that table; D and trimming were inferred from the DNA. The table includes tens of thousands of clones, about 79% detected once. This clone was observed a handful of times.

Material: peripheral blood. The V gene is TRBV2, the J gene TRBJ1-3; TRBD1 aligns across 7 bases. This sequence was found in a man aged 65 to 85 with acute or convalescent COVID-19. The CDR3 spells CASRGDSSGNTIYF. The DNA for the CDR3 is TGTGCCAGCAGGGGGGACAGTTCCGGAAACACCATATATTTT.